The next 10 T cell receptor beta chains were all read from a single sample in a study of cytomegalovirus exposure and HLA in healthy donors (dated by TCRdb to 2016 to 2017). The library relied on the immunoSEQ multiplex PCR assay. The multiplex PCR relied on a mix of 60 forward primers for TCR Vbeta segments and 13 reverse primers for TCR Jbeta segments. The table was pulled from immuneACCESS by TCRdb, which kept in-frame rearrangements only. Such tables lose some clones; where checked, under half of the loss comes from unresolved V genes, and the rest has no known cause. This sample is represented by over 45,000 clones; around 81% of them were singletons. The top ten hold 2% to 3% of the sample. Material for sequencing was PBMCs. All receptors derive from a boy aged 5-17 years in good health and CMV-seropositive.

The rearrangement links TRBV11-2 to TRBJ1-5; 8 bases line up with TRBD1. The germline CDR1 and CDR2 sequences are SGHAT and FQNNGV. The CDR3 spans 15 residues. The junction had 8 bases not matched to a gene; V was cut back by 5 bases and J by 5 bases. CDR3 region: CASSPGQGAHQPQHF. The CDR3 bases are TGTGCCAGCAGCCCCGGTCAGGGGGCTCATCAGCCCCAGCATTTT.

The V call is TRBV6-4, the J call TRBJ2-3; 10 bases line up with TRBD2. Germline values: CDR1 MRHNA, CDR2 SNTAGT. The CDR3 contains 15 residues. V was pared by 3 bases and J by 2 bases, with 2 bases of the junction left unmatched. CDR3 coding DNA: TGTGCCAGCAGTGAACTAGCGGGGAACACAGATACGCAGTATTTT. Amino acids: CASSELAGNTDTQYF.

The chain recombines TRBV7-9 with TRBJ2-6; D gene ambiguous. The CDR3 is 12 amino acids. Germline-derived CDR1 and CDR2 are SEHNR and FQNEAQ (reference sequence). The V end was cut by 7 bases, the J end by 4 bases, with 5 bases between. This chain's CDR3 is CASTGGANVLTF. The CDR3, as DNA: TGTGCCAGCACCGGGGGGGCCAACGTCCTGACTTTC.

This chain uses TRBV7-9 with TRBJ2-5, with a weak D call TRBD1 (5 bases). The germline V gene encodes CDR1 SEHNR and CDR2 FQNEAQ (reference sequence). Trimming left V 4 bases short and J 7 bases short, with 10 bases between. CDR3 size: 12 residues. CDR3 protein: CASSYRSGTQYF. Written as DNA, the CDR3 is TGTGCCAGCAGCTACAGGTCCGGGACCCAGTACTTC.

This clone was counted only a few times. The chain joins TRBV29-1 to TRBJ2-5, with D tentatively TRBD2 (6 bases). Germline lookup yields CDR1 SQVTM and CDR2 ANQGSEA. The V end lost 4 bases, the J end lost 4 bases, and 10 bases lay between the germline ends. The CDR3 loop spans 12 amino acids. The CDR3 is CSVVKGGETQYF. In DNA, the CDR3 is TGCAGCGTTGTGAAGGGAGGAGAGACCCAGTACTTC.

V gene TRBV5-6 combines with J gene TRBJ2-7, with TRBD2 identical over 8 bases. Germline CDR1 and CDR2: SGHDT and YYEEEE. J gave up 5 bases and V 6 bases, and 7 bases lay outside the gene matches. This CDR3 spans 13 amino acids. In DNA form, the CDR3 reads TGTGCCAGCAATAGCGGGGTGGGACACGAGCAGTACTTC. Its translation: CASNSGVGHEQYF.

The V call is TRBV5-1, the J call TRBJ1-2; TRBD1 matches at 8 bases. Looked up from germline, CDR1 is SGHRS and CDR2 is YFSETQ. The CDR3 spans 17 residues. Unmatched junction bases numbered 12, after V lost 4 bases and J lost 1 base. As DNA, the CDR3 is TGCGCCAGCAGCATCAGGACAGGGACAGCCCATAACTATGGCTACACCTTC. This codes for CASSIRTGTAHNYGYTF.

J is TRBJ2-1 and V is TRBV2; 8 bases fit TRBD2. The CDR3 is 15 residues long. Germline CDR1 and CDR2: SNHLY and FYNNEI. The J segment lost 4 bases and the V segment lost 3 bases, leaving 5 bases of the junction unmatched. For the CDR3, the DNA is TGTGCCAGCAGTGATGACGGGGGGGCGTACAATGAGCAGTTCTTC. Amino acid sequence: CASSDDGGAYNEQFF. The variable domain in full, with the rest retrieved from reference TRBV2 and TRBJ2-1, is EPEVTQTPSHQVTQMGQEVILRCVPISNHLYFYWYRQILGQKVEFLVSFYNNEISEKSEIFDDQFSVERPDGSNFTLKIRSTKLEDSAMYFCASSDDGGAYNEQFFGPGTRLTVL.

The CDR3 DNA sequence: TGCGCCAGCAGCCAAGATCAAGGGGGCTACGAGCAGTACTTC. It is translated as CASSQDQGGYEQYF. V gene TRBV4-1 combines with J gene TRBJ2-7; the D gene is possibly TRBD1 (6 bases). This CDR3 comprises 14 residues. Germline CDR1 reads MGHRA; CDR2 reads YSYEKL. Trimming pared 0 bases from V and 3 bases from J, leaving 9 bases between.

In its sample, this clone was seen a few times. Written as DNA, the CDR3 is TGTGCCAGCAGCCCACTCCGGACGGGGGTCTATGGCTACACCTTC. This translates into CASSPLRTGVYGYTF. The chain links TRBV11-2 to TRBJ1-2; TRBD1 might be the D (5 bases). Germline V CDR1 and CDR2: SGHAT, FQNNGV. CDR3 length: 15 residues. V lost 5 bases and J 4 bases, leaving 17 bases between the germline ends.